The T cell receptor (beta chain) described here comes from a study of T cells after yellow fever vaccination. Notes on the study in general: Booster samples showed a return of most primary-vaccination clones (almost 97% CD4, about 88% CD8).

Via MiXCR, TCRdb re-called the 5' RACE reads, giving one row per CDR3 protein. The sample includes about 550,000 distinct CDR3 sequences, over 15% seen only once; the top ten take roughly 13%. For this clonotype: Its antigen is undetermined.

This CDR3 region has 14 residues. Per germline, CDR1 LNHDA and CDR2 SQIVND (reference sequence). The V and J ends lost 3 bases and 9 bases respectively, with 15 bases between them. The clonotype was recovered from a man under 40 who received the YFV17D yellow fever vaccine. The source was PBMCs, collected 15 days after the yellow fever booster vaccination. The chain links TRBV19 to TRBJ1-5, with D possibly TRBD1 on 5 matching bases. The CDR3 sequence is CASSIGGENGPQHF. CDR3 in DNA: TGTGCCAGTAGTATTGGGGGAGAGAACGGGCCCCAGCATTTT.